The next 5 T cell receptor beta chains were all read from a single sample in a study of shared clonotypes between healthy human individuals (dated by TCRdb to 2018 to 2020). Library preparation was by the immunoSEQ multiplex PCR assay. This immuneACCESS table, as held by TCRdb, lists in-frame sequences with V and J called but not all clones. Of the missing ones, under half trace to an unresolved V gene in checked studies; the others have no known cause. The sample profile shows more than 500,000 clones; roughly 95% of them were found once. 0.055% to 0.075% of the sample rests with the top ten. The specimen was naive CD4+ T cells sorted from blood. Reading the label with the study, this specimen's cell subset or site is: CD45RA+ positively selected. The receptors originated from a woman aged 25-40 years in good health.

The CDR3 loop reads CASSQDQQGSYEQYF. CDR3 in DNA: TGTGCCAGCAGCCAAGACCAACAGGGTTCGTACGAGCAGTACTTC. This chain uses TRBV4-2 with TRBJ2-7; perhaps TRBD1 as D (6 bases). Looked up from germline, CDR1 is LGHNA and CDR2 is YNFKEQ. CDR3 length: 15 residues. V was trimmed by 0 bases and J by 4 bases, leaving 13 bases between them.

The chain is built from TRBV19 and TRBJ2-7; TRBD2 might be the D (7 bases). This CDR3 is 13 amino acids long. Germline V gives CDR1 LNHDA, CDR2 SQIVND (reference sequence). The V end was cut by 7 bases, the J end by 4 bases, with 14 bases between. As DNA, the CDR3 is TGTGCCAGTAAGGGGGGGCCCGGGTACGAGCAGTACTTC. Amino acid sequence: CASKGGPGYEQYF.

V is TRBV18 and J is TRBJ2-7; TRBD1 aligns across 7 bases. The CDR3 has 14 residues. Germline CDR1 and CDR2: KGHSH and LQKENI. V dropped 5 bases and J dropped 4; count of bases not matched to a gene: 8. The CDR3, as DNA: TGTGCCAGCTCAGCCGGGACAGAGACTTACGAGCAGTACTTC. Protein: CASSAGTETYEQYF.

The chain joins TRBV5-1 to TRBJ1-1; D not certain. V dropped 2 bases and J dropped 0 bases, with 11 bases sitting between them. The germline V gene encodes CDR1 SGHRS and CDR2 YFSETQ. This CDR3 is 15 amino acids long. The CDR3 sequence: CASSFGGEMNTEAFF. CDR3 nucleotides: TGCGCCAGCAGCTTCGGCGGCGAGATGAACACTGAAGCTTTCTTT.

This clone was observed once. The chain recombines TRBV6-1 with TRBJ2-7; no reliable D call. The CDR3 totals 15 residues. Trimming took off 5 bases at V and 1 base at J, with 15 bases between the two ends. Germline V gene lookup returns CDR1 MNHNS and CDR2 SASEGT. For the CDR3, the DNA is TGTGCCAGCAGTTCCGCCGGCGCCGGATCCTACGAGCAGTACTTC. Protein: CASSSAGAGSYEQYF.